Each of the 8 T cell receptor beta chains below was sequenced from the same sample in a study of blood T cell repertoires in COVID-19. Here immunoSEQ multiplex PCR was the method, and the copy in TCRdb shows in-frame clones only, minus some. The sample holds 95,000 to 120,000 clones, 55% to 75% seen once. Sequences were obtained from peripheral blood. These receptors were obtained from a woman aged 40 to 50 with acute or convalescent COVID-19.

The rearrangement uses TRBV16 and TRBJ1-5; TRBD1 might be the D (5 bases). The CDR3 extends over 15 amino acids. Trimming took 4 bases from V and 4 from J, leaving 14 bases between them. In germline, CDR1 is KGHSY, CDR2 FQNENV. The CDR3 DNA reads TGTGCCAGCAGCCCTACACAGGTATTAAATCAGCCCCAGCATTTT. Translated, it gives CASSPTQVLNQPQHF.

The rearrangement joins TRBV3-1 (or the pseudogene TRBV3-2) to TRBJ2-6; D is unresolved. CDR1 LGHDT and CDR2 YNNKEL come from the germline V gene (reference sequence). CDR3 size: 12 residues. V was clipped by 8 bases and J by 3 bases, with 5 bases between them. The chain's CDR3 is CASSFGANVLTF. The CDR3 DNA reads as TGTGCCAGCTCCTTTGGGGCCAACGTCCTGACTTTC.

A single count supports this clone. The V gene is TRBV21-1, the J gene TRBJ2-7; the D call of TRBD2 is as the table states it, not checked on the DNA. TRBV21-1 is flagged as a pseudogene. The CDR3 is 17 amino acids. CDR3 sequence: CASSKGLCGAEEYEQYF. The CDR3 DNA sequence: TGTGCCAGCAGCAAAGGCCTGTGCGGGGCAGAAGAATACGAGCAGTACTTC.

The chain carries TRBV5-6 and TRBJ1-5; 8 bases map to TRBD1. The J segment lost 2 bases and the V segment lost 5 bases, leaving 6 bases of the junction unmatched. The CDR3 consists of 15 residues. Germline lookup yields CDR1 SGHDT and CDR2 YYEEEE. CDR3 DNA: TGTGCCAGCAGTTACGGACAGGGTGGCAATCAGCCCCAGCATTTT. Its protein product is CASSYGQGGNQPQHF.

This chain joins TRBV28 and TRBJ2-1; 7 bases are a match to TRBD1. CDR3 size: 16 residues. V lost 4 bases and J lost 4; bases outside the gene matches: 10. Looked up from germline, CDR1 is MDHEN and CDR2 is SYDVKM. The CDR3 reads CASSSSPGQKYNEQFF. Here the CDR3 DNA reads TGTGCCAGCAGTTCCTCCCCGGGACAGAAGTACAATGAGCAGTTCTTC.

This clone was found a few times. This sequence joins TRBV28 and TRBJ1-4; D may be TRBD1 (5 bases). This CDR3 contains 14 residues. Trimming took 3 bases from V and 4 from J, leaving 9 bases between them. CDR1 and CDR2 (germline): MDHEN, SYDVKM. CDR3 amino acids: CASSFATVNEKLFF. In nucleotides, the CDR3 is TGTGCCAGCAGTTTTGCGACAGTTAATGAAAAACTGTTTTTT. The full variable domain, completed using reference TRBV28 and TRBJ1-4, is DVKVTQSSRYLVKRTGEKVFLECVQDMDHENMFWYRQDPGLGLRLIYFSYDVKMKEKGDIPEGYSVSREKKERFSLILESASTNQTSMYLCASSFATVNEKLFFGSGTQLSVL.

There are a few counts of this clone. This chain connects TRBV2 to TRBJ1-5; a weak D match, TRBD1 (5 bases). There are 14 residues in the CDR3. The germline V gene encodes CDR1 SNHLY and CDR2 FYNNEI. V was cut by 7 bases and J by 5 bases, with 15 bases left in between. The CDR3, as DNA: TGTGCCAGCACCGGCCCAGGGTTGGATCAGCCCCAGCATTTT. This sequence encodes CASTGPGLDQPQHF.

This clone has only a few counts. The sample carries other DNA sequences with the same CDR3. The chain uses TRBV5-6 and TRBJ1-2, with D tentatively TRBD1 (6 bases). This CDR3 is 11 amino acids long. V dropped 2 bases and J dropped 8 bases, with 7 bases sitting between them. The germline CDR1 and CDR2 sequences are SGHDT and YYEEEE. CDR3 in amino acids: CASSLGGGYTF. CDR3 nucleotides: TGTGCCAGCAGCTTAGGGGGAGGCTACACCTTC.